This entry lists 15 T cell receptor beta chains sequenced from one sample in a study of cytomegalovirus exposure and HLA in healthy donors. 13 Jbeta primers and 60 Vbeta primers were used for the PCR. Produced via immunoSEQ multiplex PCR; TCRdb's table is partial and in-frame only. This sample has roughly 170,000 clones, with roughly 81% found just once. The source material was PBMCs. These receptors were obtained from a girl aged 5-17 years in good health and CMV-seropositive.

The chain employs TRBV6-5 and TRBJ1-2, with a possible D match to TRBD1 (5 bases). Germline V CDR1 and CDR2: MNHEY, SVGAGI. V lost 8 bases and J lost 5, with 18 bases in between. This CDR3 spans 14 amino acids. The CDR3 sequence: CASGRDLSYYGYTF. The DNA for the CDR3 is TGTGCCAGCGGGCGGGACCTGAGCTATTATGGCTACACCTTC.

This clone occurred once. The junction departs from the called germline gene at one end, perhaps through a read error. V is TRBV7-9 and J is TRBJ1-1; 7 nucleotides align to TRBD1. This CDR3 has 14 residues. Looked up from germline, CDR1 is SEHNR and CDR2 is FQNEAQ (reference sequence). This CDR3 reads CSSSSDRDNTEAFF. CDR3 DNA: TGTTCCAGCAGCTCTGACAGGGACAACACTGAAGCTTTCTTT.

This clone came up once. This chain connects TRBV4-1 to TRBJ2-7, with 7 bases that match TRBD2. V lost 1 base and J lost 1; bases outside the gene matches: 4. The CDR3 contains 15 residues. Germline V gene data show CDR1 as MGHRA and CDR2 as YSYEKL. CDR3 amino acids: CASSQGAGESYEQYF. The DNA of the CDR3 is TGCGCCAGCAGCCAAGGGGCGGGGGAGTCCTACGAGCAGTACTTC.

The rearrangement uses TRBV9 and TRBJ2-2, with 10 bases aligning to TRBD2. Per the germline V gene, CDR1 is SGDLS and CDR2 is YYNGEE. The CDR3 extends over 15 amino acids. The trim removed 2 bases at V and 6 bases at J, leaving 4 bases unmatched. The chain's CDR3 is CASSVDSGGAGELFF. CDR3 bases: TGTGCCAGCAGCGTGGACAGCGGGGGGGCCGGGGAGCTGTTTTTT.

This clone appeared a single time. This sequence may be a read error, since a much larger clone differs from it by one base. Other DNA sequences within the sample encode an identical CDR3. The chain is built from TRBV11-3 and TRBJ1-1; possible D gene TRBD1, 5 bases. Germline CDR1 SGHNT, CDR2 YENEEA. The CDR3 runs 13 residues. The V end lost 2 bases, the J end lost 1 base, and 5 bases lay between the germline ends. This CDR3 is CASSLQGNTEAFF. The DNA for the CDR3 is TGTGCCAGCAGCTTACAGGGGAACACTGAAGCTTTCTTT.

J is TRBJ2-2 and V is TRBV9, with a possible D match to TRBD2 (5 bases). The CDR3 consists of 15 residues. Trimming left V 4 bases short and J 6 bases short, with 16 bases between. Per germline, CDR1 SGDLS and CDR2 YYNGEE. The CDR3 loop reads CASSPRTPQSGELFF. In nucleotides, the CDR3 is TGTGCCAGCAGCCCTAGGACTCCCCAATCCGGGGAGCTGTTTTTT.

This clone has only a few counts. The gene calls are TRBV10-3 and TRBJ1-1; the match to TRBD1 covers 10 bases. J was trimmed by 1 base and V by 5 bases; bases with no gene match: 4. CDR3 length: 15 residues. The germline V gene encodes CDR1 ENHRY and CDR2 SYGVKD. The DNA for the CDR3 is TGTGCCATCAGTTCATGGACAGGGGGGAACACTGAAGCTTTCTTT. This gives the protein CAISSWTGGNTEAFF.

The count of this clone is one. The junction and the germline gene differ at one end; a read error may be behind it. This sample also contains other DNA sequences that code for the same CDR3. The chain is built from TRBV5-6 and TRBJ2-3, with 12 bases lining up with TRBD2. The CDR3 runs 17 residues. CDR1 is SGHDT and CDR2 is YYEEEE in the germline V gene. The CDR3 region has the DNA TGCGCCAGCAGCTGGGGCTTGCCTAGCGGGGGGGCGGATACGCAGTATTTT. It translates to CASSWGLPSGGADTQYF.

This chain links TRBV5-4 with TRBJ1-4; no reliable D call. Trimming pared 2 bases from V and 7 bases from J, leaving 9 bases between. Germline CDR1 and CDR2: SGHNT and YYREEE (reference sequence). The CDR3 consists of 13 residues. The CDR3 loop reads CASSFRGGEKLFF. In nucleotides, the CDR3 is TGTGCCAGCAGCTTTCGGGGAGGTGAAAAACTGTTTTTT.

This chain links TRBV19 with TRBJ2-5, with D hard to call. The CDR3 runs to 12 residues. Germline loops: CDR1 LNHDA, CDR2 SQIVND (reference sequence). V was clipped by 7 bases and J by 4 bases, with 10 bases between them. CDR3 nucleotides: TGTGCCAGTACCGGTAGAGGAGAGACCCAGTACTTC. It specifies CASTGRGETQYF.

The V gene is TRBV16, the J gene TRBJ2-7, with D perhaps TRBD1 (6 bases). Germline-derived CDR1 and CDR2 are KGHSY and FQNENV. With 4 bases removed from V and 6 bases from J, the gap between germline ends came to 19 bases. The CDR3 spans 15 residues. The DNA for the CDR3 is TGTGCCAGCAGCCGGCCCGGGACACCCCGGTCCGAGCAGTACTTC. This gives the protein CASSRPGTPRSEQYF.

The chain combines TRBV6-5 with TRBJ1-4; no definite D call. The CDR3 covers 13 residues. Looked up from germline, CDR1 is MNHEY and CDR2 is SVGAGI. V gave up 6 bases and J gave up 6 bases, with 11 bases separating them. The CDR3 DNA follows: TGTGCCAGCAGATCAACGGTATATGAAAAACTGTTTTTT. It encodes CASRSTVYEKLFF.

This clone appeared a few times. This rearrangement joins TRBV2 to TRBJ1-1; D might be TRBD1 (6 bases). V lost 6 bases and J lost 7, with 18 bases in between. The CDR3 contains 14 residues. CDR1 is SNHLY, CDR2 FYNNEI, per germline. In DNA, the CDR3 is TGTGCCAGCAGCCCGAGGACAGACGGACTTGAAGCTTTCTTT. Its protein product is CASSPRTDGLEAFF.

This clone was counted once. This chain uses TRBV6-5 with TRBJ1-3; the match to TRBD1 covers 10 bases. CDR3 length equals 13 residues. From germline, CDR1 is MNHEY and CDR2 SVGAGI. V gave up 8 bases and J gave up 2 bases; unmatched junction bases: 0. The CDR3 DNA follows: TGTGCCAGCGGACAGGGGGCTGGAAACACCATATATTTT. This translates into CASGQGAGNTIYF.

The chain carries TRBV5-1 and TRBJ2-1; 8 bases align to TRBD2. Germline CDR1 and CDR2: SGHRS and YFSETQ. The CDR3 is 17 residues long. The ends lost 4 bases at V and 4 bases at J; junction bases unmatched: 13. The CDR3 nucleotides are TGCGCCAGCAGCGCTACTCTAGGAGCGGGGGTATACAATGAGCAGTTCTTC. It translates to CASSATLGAGVYNEQFF.